These T cell receptor beta chains were read from a single sample in a study of cytomegalovirus exposure and HLA in healthy donors. Using immunoSEQ multiplex PCR, the repertoire was profiled, and TCRdb retains in-frame clones only, with some absent. The sample lists around 140,000 clones, roughly three quarters occurring once. The specimen was PBMCs. These receptors came from a female donor in good health and CMV-seronegative. The CDR3 runs from the conserved cysteine through the conserved F or W. Only some rows state a clone size, as once, few, many or a class for expanded clones.

CDR3aa | j_gene | abundance | v_gene
CASSLGGARNQPQHF | TRBJ1-5 | few | TRBV28
CASSFSRGPVNEQFF | TRBJ2-1 | - | TRBV27
CASSLVGIGGNSPLHF | TRBJ1-6 | - | TRBV7-2
CASSLSGVGTGELFF | TRBJ2-2 | - | TRBV27
CASALGTDHQPQHF | TRBJ1-5 | once | TRBV7-9
CASSPRTSGYNEQFF | TRBJ2-1 | once | TRBV6-5
CASRGGQYYGYTF | TRBJ1-2 | - | TRBV13
CASSVPRSGNTIYF | TRBJ1-3 | - | TRBV2
CASSEPTRTVNYGYTF | TRBJ1-2 | few | TRBV6-1
CASRGTAQSTNTGELFF | TRBJ2-2 | - | TRBV2
CASSQGQGYEQYF | TRBJ2-7 | - | TRBV6-5
CAIRSDRAGYTF | TRBJ1-2 | - | TRBV10-3
CASSPLRGQGLPTNEKLFF | TRBJ1-4 | - | TRBV28
CAWSVETGRDGYPF | TRBJ1-2 | - | TRBV30
CAWRGFASGELFF | TRBJ2-2 | - | TRBV30
CASSDVGGTDTQYF | TRBJ2-3 | - | TRBV6-4
CASSLPVNTEAFF | TRBJ1-1 | - | TRBV28